This TCR beta chain was profiled in a study of cytomegalovirus exposure and HLA in healthy donors. Sequenced by immunoSEQ multiplex PCR; TCRdb stores in-frame clones only, minus some. The sample lists hundreds of thousands of clones, around 88% occurring once. Study results and caveats: High specificity and sensitivity for cytomegalovirus status were reported for the classifier. The dataset shows that most TCR sequences were rare, while some public TCRs occurred in many donors.

Trimming stripped 1 base from V and 2 bases from J, with 11 bases between. Germline V gene data show CDR1 as MDHEN and CDR2 as SYDVKM. The CDR3 is 15 amino acids. Of note for this clone: Its cognate antigen is unknown.

The sample was PBMCs. V gene TRBV28 combines with J gene TRBJ2-5, with no clear D. This sequence was found in a woman younger than 45 in good health and CMV-seropositive. This CDR3 is CASSLSWALQETQYF. DNA of the CDR3: TGTGCCAGCAGTTTATCGTGGGCTTTACAAGAGACCCAGTACTTC.